This TCR beta chain was sequenced during a study of cytomegalovirus exposure and HLA in healthy donors. The data were produced by immunoSEQ multiplex PCR, yet TCRdb's version contains in-frame clones alone and is incomplete. The sample shows a few hundred thousand clones, just over 85% of them seen only once. Study findings and constraints: Three chains tied to CMV proved CMV antigen-specific in vitro. The study designated roughly 150 TCR beta chains cytomegalovirus-associated. Most TCR sequences were uncommon, yet certain public TCRs appeared in many donors.

Germline V gene data show CDR1 as MDHEN and CDR2 as SYDVKM. The CDR3 extends over 14 amino acids. The V gene lost 3 bases and the J gene lost 4 bases, with 10 bases spanning the gap. It was the roughly 130-subject validation cohort, separate from the roughly 700-subject first cohort, to which the donors belonged. Concerning this clone itself: Its antigen is still unknown.

Sequencing was done on a sample of PBMCs. The chain combines TRBV28 with TRBJ1-5; D is ambiguous. This TCR was recovered from a woman aged 18-30 years in good health and CMV-seronegative. CDR3 residues: CASSLDIGNQPQHF. CDR3 DNA: TGTGCCAGCAGTTTGGATATCGGGAATCAGCCCCAGCATTTT.